What follows are 32 T cell receptor beta chains derived from one specimen sequenced in a study of T cell changes during pregnancy in multiple sclerosis. TCRdb's copy holds only in-frame clones and misses some; the assay was immunoSEQ multiplex PCR. Found here are around 25,000 clones, 70% to 90% of them singletons; the top ten hold 15% to 19%. This specimen was CD8+ T cells from peripheral blood mononuclear cells, taken in the first trimester of pregnancy. The receptors derive from a female donor in good health, enrolled as a control in a pregnancy study.

The chain combines TRBV4-1 with TRBJ1-6; D might be TRBD1 (5 bases). In germline, CDR1 is MGHRA, CDR2 YSYEKL. The ends were cut back, 0 bases at V and 13 bases at J, with 13 bases in the middle. The CDR3 spans 14 residues. The CDR3 region is CASSQEWGVGPLHF. For the CDR3, the DNA is TGCGCCAGCAGCCAAGAATGGGGGGTTGGGCCCCTCCACTTT.

The chain recombines TRBV6-4 with TRBJ2-6, with 9 positions matching TRBD2. V was pared by 3 bases and J by 0 bases, with 0 bases of the junction left unmatched. This CDR3 is 16 amino acids long. Per germline, CDR1 MRHNA and CDR2 SNTAGT. The CDR3 here is CASSERGGSGANVLTF. CDR3 bases: TGTGCCAGCAGTGAGCGGGGGGGCTCTGGGGCCAACGTCCTGACTTTC.

The CDR3 loop is CASSATGTGSEQYF. The CDR3 DNA sequence: TGTGCCAGCAGTGCGACCGGGACAGGGTCCGAGCAGTACTTC. The genes are TRBV6-1 and TRBJ2-7, with TRBD1 matching 9 bases. This CDR3 has 14 amino acids. Germline V gene lookup returns CDR1 MNHNS and CDR2 SASEGT. Trimming at V came to 4 bases and at J to 6 bases, leaving 7 bases not matched to a gene.

This chain links TRBV19 with TRBJ2-1, with D possibly being TRBD2 (6 bases). V was pared by 5 bases and J by 1 base, with 15 bases between. Per germline, CDR1 LNHDA and CDR2 SQIVND (reference sequence). The CDR3 totals 16 residues. CDR3 nucleotides: TGTGCCAGTAGTGGCGTGGCGGGGAGGTCCTACAATGAGCAGTTCTTC. Translation gives CASSGVAGRSYNEQFF.

For the CDR3, the DNA is TGCAGCGTTGGAGTAGGGGGAGCCGAGCAGTACTTC. Residues: CSVGVGGAEQYF. The chain is built from TRBV29-1 and TRBJ2-7; tentative D call: TRBD1 (6 bases). Trimming pared 4 bases from V and 6 bases from J, leaving 13 bases between. From germline, CDR1 is SQVTM and CDR2 ANQGSEA. This CDR3 has 12 amino acids.

The chain carries TRBV7-2 and TRBJ1-6, with 11 bases that match TRBD1. Germline V gene sequence: CDR1 SGHTA, CDR2 FQGNSA. V lost 5 bases and J lost 9; bases outside the gene matches: 6. This CDR3 contains 15 residues. The CDR3 DNA sequence: TGTGCCAGCAGCGAGGGACAGGGGGTGGGTTCACCCCTCCACTTT. Its translation is CASSEGQGVGSPLHF.

The V gene is TRBV4-2, the J gene TRBJ1-2; TRBD1 is a possible D gene (5 bases). The CDR3 extends over 12 amino acids. CDR1 is LGHNA, CDR2 YNFKEQ, per germline. V lost 1 base, J lost 13 bases, and 13 bases lay in between. The CDR3 region has the DNA TGTGCCAGCAGCCAAGGACAGCGCCAACTCACCTTC. Translated, it gives CASSQGQRQLTF.

This rearrangement joins TRBV5-4 to TRBJ1-2; 12 nucleotides align to TRBD1. V dropped 4 bases and J dropped 8; count of bases not matched to a gene: 12. Germline V gene data show CDR1 as SGHNT and CDR2 as YYREEE (reference sequence). CDR3 length: 16 residues. The CDR3 nucleotides read TGTGCCAGCAGCGGAGGGACAGGGGGCGCTTACTGGGGCTACACCTTC. Its translation is CASSGGTGGAYWGYTF.

The chain uses TRBV2 and TRBJ2-2, with 7 bases fitting TRBD2. After removal of 4 bases from V and 7 bases from J, the junction contained 3 bases not matched to a gene. From germline, CDR1 is SNHLY and CDR2 FYNNEI. This CDR3 contains 13 residues. This CDR3 is CASSGGRGGELFF. CDR3 sequence (DNA): TGTGCCAGCAGTGGTGGGAGGGGCGGGGAGCTGTTTTTT.

The chain joins TRBV27 to TRBJ2-7; D is undetermined. This CDR3 is 13 amino acids long. The V end lost 0 bases, the J end lost 1 base, and 4 bases lay between the germline ends. The germline V gene has CDR1 MNHEY and CDR2 SMNVEV (reference sequence). CDR3 DNA sequence: TGTGCCAGCAGTTTATCCCCATCCTACGAGCAGTACTTC. This gives the protein CASSLSPSYEQYF.

The V gene is TRBV6-1, the J gene TRBJ1-1; D not resolved. In germline, CDR1 is MNHNS, CDR2 SASEGT. The V end was cut by 2 bases, the J end by 8 bases, with 18 bases between. The CDR3 is 15 residues long. The CDR3 coding sequence is TGTGCCAGCAGTGAAAGTACGACTGCCGGTCCCGAAGCTTTCTTT. Residues: CASSESTTAGPEAFF.

The V gene is TRBV6-1, the J gene TRBJ2-1; D unclear. Germline assignment: CDR1 MNHNS and CDR2 SASEGT. This CDR3 has 11 residues. Trimming left V 7 bases short and J 10 bases short, with 11 bases between. The CDR3 sequence: CASIWAGEQFF. The CDR3 bases are TGTGCCAGCATTTGGGCCGGAGAGCAGTTCTTC.

This chain connects TRBV29-1 to TRBJ2-2; the D is unclear. The CDR3 sequence is 11 residues long. Germline CDR1 and CDR2: SQVTM and ANQGSEA. The V end lost 4 bases, the J end lost 3 bases, and 3 bases lay between the germline ends. In DNA form, the CDR3 reads TGCAGCGTTGCTGACACCGGGGAGCTGTTTTTT. Its translation is CSVADTGELFF.

The chain has TRBV9 and TRBJ2-4, with 11 bases that match TRBD2. CDR1 SGDLS and CDR2 YYNGEE come from the germline V gene. V trimming: 4 bases; J trimming: 1 base; junction bases outside the gene matches: 13. This CDR3 spans 19 amino acids. The CDR3 here is CASSPLAGGGKGAKNIQYF. The CDR3 DNA sequence: TGTGCCAGCAGCCCCCTAGCGGGGGGTGGTAAGGGGGCCAAAAACATTCAGTACTTC.

This clone occurred once. The genes are TRBV30 and TRBJ1-6; possibly TRBD1 for D (6 bases). The ends were cut back, 3 bases at V and 7 bases at J, with 16 bases in the middle. CDR1 is GTSNPN, CDR2 SVGIG, per germline (reference sequence). There are 15 residues in the CDR3. The CDR3: CAWRAPTGRNSPLHF. The DNA for the CDR3 is TGTGCCTGGAGGGCCCCGACAGGACGGAATTCACCCCTCCACTTT.

This clone was observed once. The chain joins TRBV29-1 to TRBJ1-2; 9 bases fit TRBD1. Germline V CDR1 and CDR2: SQVTM, ANQGSEA. CDR3 length: 14 residues. V was clipped by 3 bases and J by 3 bases; unmatched bases: 5. The CDR3 DNA follows: TGCAGCGTTGAGGGCTGGGACAGGGACTATGGCTACACCTTC. It translates to CSVEGWDRDYGYTF.

This rearrangement joins TRBV27 to TRBJ2-2; maybe TRBD1 (6 bases). V was clipped by 5 bases and J by 8 bases, with 18 bases between them. This CDR3 has 15 amino acids. Germline CDR1 and CDR2: MNHEY and SMNVEV (reference sequence). The CDR3 region has the DNA TGTGCCAGCAGTGTCTCACAGGGTTGGAGGGGGGAGCTGTTTTTT. Translating gives CASSVSQGWRGELFF.

This rearrangement joins TRBV7-9 to TRBJ1-2; D might be TRBD1 (5 bases). The ends were cut back, 1 base at V and 2 bases at J, with 8 bases in the middle. The germline V gene encodes CDR1 SEHNR and CDR2 FQNEAQ (reference sequence). The CDR3 runs 14 residues. Here the CDR3 DNA reads TGTGCCAGCAGCTTAGTTACAGGAAACTATGGCTACACCTTC. Translation gives CASSLVTGNYGYTF.

The J gene is TRBJ2-5, the V gene TRBV6-4; no firm D call. Germline V gives CDR1 MRHNA, CDR2 SNTAGT. The CDR3 totals 14 residues. V was clipped by 6 bases and J by 1 base, with 12 bases between them. The CDR3 reads CASSPDTVQETQYF. Here the CDR3 DNA reads TGTGCCAGCAGCCCCGACACGGTCCAAGAGACCCAGTACTTC.

This rearrangement joins TRBV15 to TRBJ2-3; 9 nucleotides agree with TRBD1. This CDR3 spans 16 amino acids. The V segment lost 5 bases and the J segment 4 bases; nucleotides outside the gene matches: 10. Germline CDR1 and CDR2: LNHNV and YYDKDF (reference sequence). The CDR3 loop reads CATSSTRGTGSDTQYF. The CDR3, as DNA: TGTGCCACCAGCTCAACCCGCGGGACAGGGTCAGATACGCAGTATTTT.

This chain uses TRBV4-3 with TRBJ1-1; a weak D match, TRBD1 (5 bases). The CDR3 is made up of 15 amino acids. Trimming took off 3 bases at V and 3 bases at J, with 14 bases between the two ends. The germline CDR1 and CDR2 sequences are LGHNA and YSLEER. As DNA, the CDR3 is TGCGCCAGCAGCCATGATCAGGGTGGCTACACTGAAGCTTTCTTT. This codes for CASSHDQGGYTEAFF.

J is TRBJ1-3 and V is TRBV4-3; TRBD1 agrees at 10 bases. Germline lookup yields CDR1 LGHNA and CDR2 YSLEER. The CDR3 has 15 amino acids. V dropped 4 bases and J dropped 4; count of bases not matched to a gene: 4. CDR3 loop: CASSRDRGEGNTIYF. The CDR3 bases are TGCGCCAGCAGCCGGGACAGGGGAGAGGGAAACACCATATATTTT.

This clone was detected a few times. The chain couples TRBV6-4 to TRBJ2-2, with 9 bases matching TRBD1. Per the germline V gene, CDR1 is MRHNA and CDR2 is SNTAGT. V gave up 2 bases and J gave up 2 bases; unmatched junction bases: 6. The length of the CDR3 is 17 residues. The CDR3 sequence: CASSDDRDRVNTGELFF. For the CDR3, the DNA is TGTGCCAGCAGTGACGACCGGGACAGGGTCAACACCGGGGAGCTGTTTTTT.

CDR3 nucleotide sequence: TGCGCCAGCAGCACCCGACAAGGGACAGCAGATACGCAGTATTTT. Protein sequence: CASSTRQGTADTQYF. V gene TRBV5-1 combines with J gene TRBJ2-3; TRBD1 agrees at 7 bases. The CDR3 spans 15 residues. Per the germline V gene, CDR1 is SGHRS and CDR2 is YFSETQ. Trimming took 4 bases from V and 4 from J; bases not matched to a gene: 9.

Only a few counts were recorded for this clone. The chain carries TRBV28 and TRBJ1-1, with TRBD1 matching 7 bases. The J segment lost 3 bases and the V segment lost 5 bases, leaving 12 bases of the junction unmatched. The germline gives CDR1 MDHEN, CDR2 SYDVKM. The CDR3 runs to 16 residues. CDR3 bases: TGTGCCAGCAGTCGTAGACAGGGACCCACCTACACTGAAGCTTTCTTT. This gives the protein CASSRRQGPTYTEAFF.

The V and J genes are TRBV27 and TRBJ2-1, with TRBD2 matching 8 bases. The CDR3 extends over 16 amino acids. Germline CDR1 is MNHEY and CDR2 is SMNVEV (reference sequence). The V segment lost 2 bases and the J segment 4 bases; nucleotides outside the gene matches: 7. CDR3: CASSLRSSGPYNEQFF. Here the CDR3 DNA reads TGTGCCAGCAGTTTAAGGTCTAGCGGGCCGTACAATGAGCAGTTCTTC.

The chain combines TRBV9 with TRBJ2-7; 9 nucleotides agree with TRBD1. This CDR3 is 15 amino acids long. With V trimmed by 0 bases and J by 4 bases, 5 bases remained unmatched. Per germline, CDR1 SGDLS and CDR2 YYNGEE. The CDR3 DNA sequence: TGTGCCAGCAGCGTAGGGGCGGGACAGGGTTACGAGCAGTACTTC. Protein sequence: CASSVGAGQGYEQYF.

This clone was counted once. The V gene is TRBV1, the J gene TRBJ2-1; the table assigns TRBD2, which was not confirmed against the DNA. TRBV1 is a documented pseudogene. The CDR3 has 20 residues. CDR3 sequence (DNA): TGCACCAGCAGCCCCGAGACTAGCGGGGGGAAATTGAGCTCCTACAATGAGCAGTTCTTC. It is translated as CTSSPETSGGKLSSYNEQFF.

The genes are TRBV7-8 and TRBJ2-7; TRBD1 might be the D (5 bases). Germline assignment: CDR1 SGHVS and CDR2 FQNEAQ. The CDR3 has 15 amino acids. Trimming took off 4 bases at V and 2 bases at J, with 15 bases between the two ends. Here the CDR3 DNA reads TGTGCCAGCAGCTATCTAAGACAGAGAACCTACGAGCAGTACTTC. Residues: CASSYLRQRTYEQYF.

The rearrangement uses TRBV7-9 and TRBJ2-7; 10 bases align to TRBD1. The CDR3 loop spans 15 amino acids. V lost 2 bases to trimming and J lost 3 bases; unmatched junction nucleotides: 4. CDR1 and CDR2 (germline): SEHNR, FQNEAQ (reference sequence). CDR3 DNA sequence: TGTGCCAGCAGCTTATTAGGGACAGGGGACTACGAGCAGTACTTC. Amino acid sequence: CASSLLGTGDYEQYF.

The sample holds one count of this clone. DNA of the CDR3: TGCGCCAGCAGTGAGTCTGCTAGCGGGGCCCTGGAGTTCTTC. It encodes CASSESASGALEFF. The chain has TRBV10-1 and TRBJ2-1, with TRBD2 matching 9 bases. CDR3 size: 14 residues. V was pared by 0 bases and J by 14 bases, with 8 bases of the junction left unmatched. Germline CDR1 reads WNHNN; CDR2 reads SYGVQD (reference sequence).

This rearrangement joins TRBV4-2 to TRBJ2-3, with TRBD2 matching over 10 bases. CDR1 is LGHNA, CDR2 YNFKEQ, per germline. The CDR3 totals 16 residues. V dropped 0 bases and J dropped 7; count of bases not matched to a gene: 7. The CDR3 here is CASSQESSGGAHTQYF. As DNA, the CDR3 is TGTGCCAGCAGCCAAGAGTCCAGCGGGGGGGCCCATACGCAGTATTTT.